This TCR beta chain originates from a study of blood T cell repertoires in COVID-19. Across the whole study: PBMCs, B-cell-depleted T cells, or T cells were the source of the cDNA or gDNA that made up the material.

Everyone who took part was roughly 18 to 90 years old, and they came from 24 US areas. The repertoire was sequenced with immunoSEQ multiplex PCR; TCRdb's copy has only in-frame clones and lacks some. The profile shows a few hundred thousand clones, about 90% of them singletons. The specimen was PBMCs or T cells enriched from blood (not recorded which). The TCR sequence derives from a human donor in a cohort exposed to, infected with or recovered from COVID-19 (not recorded which). The donor label of this sample is uncertain.

The CDR3 coding sequence is TGCAGCGTTGTCATATCGGTCACTGAAGCTTTCTTT. It is translated as CSVVISVTEAFF. The chain joins TRBV29-1 to TRBJ1-1; D gene uncertain. V was trimmed by 4 bases and J by 4 bases, leaving 10 bases between them. Germline CDR1 SQVTM, CDR2 ANQGSEA. The CDR3 has 12 amino acids.